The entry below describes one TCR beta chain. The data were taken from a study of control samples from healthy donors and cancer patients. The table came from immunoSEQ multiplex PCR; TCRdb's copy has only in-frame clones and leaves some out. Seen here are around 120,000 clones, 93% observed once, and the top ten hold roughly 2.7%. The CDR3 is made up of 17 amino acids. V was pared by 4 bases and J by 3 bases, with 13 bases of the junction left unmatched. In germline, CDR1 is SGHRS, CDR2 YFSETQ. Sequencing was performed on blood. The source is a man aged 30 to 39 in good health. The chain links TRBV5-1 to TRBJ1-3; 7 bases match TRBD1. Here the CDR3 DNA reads TGCGCCAGCAGCCCGACCTCAGGGGGAATCGGTGGAAACACCATATATTTT. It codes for CASSPTSGGIGGNTIYF.